This record covers a single TCR beta chain. The germline CDR1 and CDR2 sequences are MNHEY and SMNVEV (reference sequence). CDR3 length: 16 amino acids. Trimming pared 1 base from V and 5 bases from J, leaving 17 bases between. Per the original data handling: It was from reference gene primer amplification that nucleated cell counts were estimated. Repertoires were generated with immunoSEQ multiplex PCR, while TCRdb's copy carries only in-frame clones and drops some. From that table come the V and J calls and clone size; the DNA was used to work out D and trimming. The sample holds about 250,000 clones, about 83% seen once. This specimen belongs to a study of blood T cell repertoires in COVID-19. Study summary: There were acute and convalescent COVID-19 samples, and they came from the United States, Italy and Spain. PBMCs, B-cell-depleted T cells, or T cells provided the cDNA or gDNA that made up the material.

Material for sequencing was peripheral blood. The J gene is TRBJ1-1, the V gene TRBV27, with D unclear. The clonotype comes from a man aged 35 to 55 with active or convalescent COVID-19. Here the CDR3 reads CASSLYRPGPGTEAFF. Written as DNA, the CDR3 is TGTGCCAGCAGTTTATATCGACCGGGCCCGGGGACTGAAGCTTTCTTT.